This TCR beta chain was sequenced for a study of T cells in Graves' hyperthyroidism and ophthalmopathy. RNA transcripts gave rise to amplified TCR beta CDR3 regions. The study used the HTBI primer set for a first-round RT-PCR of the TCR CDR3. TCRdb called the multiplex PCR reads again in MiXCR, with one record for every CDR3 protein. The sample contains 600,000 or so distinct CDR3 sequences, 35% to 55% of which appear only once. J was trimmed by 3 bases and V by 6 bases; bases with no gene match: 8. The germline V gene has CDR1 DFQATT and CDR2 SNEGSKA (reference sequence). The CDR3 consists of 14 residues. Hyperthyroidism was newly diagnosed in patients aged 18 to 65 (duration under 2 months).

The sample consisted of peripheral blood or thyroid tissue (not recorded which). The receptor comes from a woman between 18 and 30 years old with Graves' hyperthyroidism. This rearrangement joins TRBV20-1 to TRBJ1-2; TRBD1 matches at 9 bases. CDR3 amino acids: CSARDRATDYGYTF. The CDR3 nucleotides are TGCAGTGCCCGGGACAGGGCCACGGACTATGGCTACACCTTC.